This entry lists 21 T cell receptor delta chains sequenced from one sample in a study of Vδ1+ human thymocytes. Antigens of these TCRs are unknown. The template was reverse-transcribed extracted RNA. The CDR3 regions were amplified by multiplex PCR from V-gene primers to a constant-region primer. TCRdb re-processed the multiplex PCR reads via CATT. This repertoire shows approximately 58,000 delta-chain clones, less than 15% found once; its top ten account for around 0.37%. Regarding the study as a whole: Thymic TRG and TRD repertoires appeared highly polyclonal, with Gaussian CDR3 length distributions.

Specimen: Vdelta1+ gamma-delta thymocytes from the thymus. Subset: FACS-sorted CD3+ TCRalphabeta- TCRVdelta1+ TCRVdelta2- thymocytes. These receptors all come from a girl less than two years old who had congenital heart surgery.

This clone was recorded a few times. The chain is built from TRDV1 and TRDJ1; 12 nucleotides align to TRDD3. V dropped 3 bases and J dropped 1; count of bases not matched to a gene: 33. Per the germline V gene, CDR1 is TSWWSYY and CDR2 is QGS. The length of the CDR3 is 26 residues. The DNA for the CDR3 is TGTGCTCTTGGGGATGGGAGTTCCCTGCATCTCTCCAACTGGAGACTGGGGGATACAGTCACCGATAAACTCATCTTT. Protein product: CALGDGSSLHLSNWRLGDTVTDKLIF.

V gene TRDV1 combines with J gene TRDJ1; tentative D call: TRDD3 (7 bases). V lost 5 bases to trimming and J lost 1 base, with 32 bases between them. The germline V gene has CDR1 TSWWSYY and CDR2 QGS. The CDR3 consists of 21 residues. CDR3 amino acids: CALGSWPSRTGDSEFTDKLIF. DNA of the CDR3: TGTGCTCTTGGGTCGTGGCCTTCCCGAACTGGGGATTCGGAGTTCACCGATAAACTCATCTTT.

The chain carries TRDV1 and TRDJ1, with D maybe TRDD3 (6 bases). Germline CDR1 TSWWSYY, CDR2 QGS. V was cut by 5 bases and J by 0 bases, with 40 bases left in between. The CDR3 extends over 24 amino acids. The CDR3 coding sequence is TGTGCTCTTGGGAACTATGGTGGGGGTCCGGGGCGATCGATACTACCTACCCACACCGATAAACTCATCTTT. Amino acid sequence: CALGNYGGGPGRSILPTHTDKLIF.

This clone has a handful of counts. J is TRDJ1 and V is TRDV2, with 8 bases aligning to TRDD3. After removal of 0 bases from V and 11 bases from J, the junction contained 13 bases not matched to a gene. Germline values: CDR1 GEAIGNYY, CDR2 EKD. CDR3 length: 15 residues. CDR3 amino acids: CACDTGFLGDVSLIF. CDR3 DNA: TGTGCCTGTGACACCGGATTTTTGGGGGATGTCTCTCTCATCTTT.

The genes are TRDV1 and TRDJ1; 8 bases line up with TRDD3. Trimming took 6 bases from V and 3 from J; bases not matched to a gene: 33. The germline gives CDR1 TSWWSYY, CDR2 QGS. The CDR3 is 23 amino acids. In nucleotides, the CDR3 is TGTGCTCTTGGCCCCTGGGGCCCCAAGGGTCCTACAAGGGGATACACATTCGCCGATAAACTCATCTTT. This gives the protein CALGPWGPKGPTRGYTFADKLIF.

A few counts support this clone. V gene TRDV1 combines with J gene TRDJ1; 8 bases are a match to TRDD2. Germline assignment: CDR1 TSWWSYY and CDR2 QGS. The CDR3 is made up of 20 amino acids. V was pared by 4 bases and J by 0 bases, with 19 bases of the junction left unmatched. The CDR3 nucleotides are TGTGCTCTTGGGGTTCTTGGCCTTCCTAATAGGGGGGAGTACACCGATAAACTCATCTTT. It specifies CALGVLGLPNRGEYTDKLIF.

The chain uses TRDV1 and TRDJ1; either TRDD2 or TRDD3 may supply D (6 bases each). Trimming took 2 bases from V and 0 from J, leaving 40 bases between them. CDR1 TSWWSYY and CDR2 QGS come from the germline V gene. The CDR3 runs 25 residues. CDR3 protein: CALGEDPTQRRWGSKTLRNTDKLIF. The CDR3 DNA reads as TGTGCTCTTGGGGAAGATCCTACGCAGCGCCGGTGGGGATCCAAAACGCTACGAAACACCGATAAACTCATCTTT.

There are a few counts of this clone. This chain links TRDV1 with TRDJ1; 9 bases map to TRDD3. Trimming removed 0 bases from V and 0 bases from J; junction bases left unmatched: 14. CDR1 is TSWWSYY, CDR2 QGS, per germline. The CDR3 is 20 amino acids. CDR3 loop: CALGELSRGVLGDYTDKLIF. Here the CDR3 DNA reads TGTGCTCTTGGGGAACTGTCTCGCGGGGTACTGGGGGACTACACCGATAAACTCATCTTT.

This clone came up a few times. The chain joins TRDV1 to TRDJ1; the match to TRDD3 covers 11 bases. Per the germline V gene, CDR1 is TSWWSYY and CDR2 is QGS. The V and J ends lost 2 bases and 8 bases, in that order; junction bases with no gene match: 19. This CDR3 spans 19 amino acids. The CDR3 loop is CALGETSYVSGGYHLKLIF. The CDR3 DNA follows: TGTGCTCTTGGGGAAACTTCCTACGTGTCTGGGGGATACCATCTAAAACTCATCTTT.

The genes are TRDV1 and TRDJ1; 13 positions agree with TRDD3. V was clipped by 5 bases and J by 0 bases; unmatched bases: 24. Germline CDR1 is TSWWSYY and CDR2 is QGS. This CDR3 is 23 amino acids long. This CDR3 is CALGSPALAEYWGIRPYTDKLIF. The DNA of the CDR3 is TGTGCTCTTGGGTCTCCCGCGCTGGCAGAATACTGGGGGATACGCCCCTACACCGATAAACTCATCTTT.

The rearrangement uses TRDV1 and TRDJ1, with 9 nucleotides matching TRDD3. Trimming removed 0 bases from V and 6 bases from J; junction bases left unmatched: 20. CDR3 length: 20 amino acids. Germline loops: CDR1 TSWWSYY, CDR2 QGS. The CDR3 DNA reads TGTGCTCTTGGGGAACTAGGGTTCCTACTTCGGGGATACGAAACTCATAAACTCATCTTT. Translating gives CALGELGFLLRGYETHKLIF.

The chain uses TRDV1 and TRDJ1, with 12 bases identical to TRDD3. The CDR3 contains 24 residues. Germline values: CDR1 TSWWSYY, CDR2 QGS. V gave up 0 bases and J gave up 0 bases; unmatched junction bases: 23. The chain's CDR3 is CALGELIFPSLDTGGYPYTDKLIF. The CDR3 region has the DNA TGTGCTCTTGGGGAACTAATCTTTCCTTCCTTGGATACTGGGGGATACCCGTACACCGATAAACTCATCTTT.

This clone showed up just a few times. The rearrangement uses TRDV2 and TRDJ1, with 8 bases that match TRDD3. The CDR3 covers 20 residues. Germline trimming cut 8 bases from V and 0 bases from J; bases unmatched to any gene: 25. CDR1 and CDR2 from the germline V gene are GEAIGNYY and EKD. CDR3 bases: TGTGCCTTTCCCCCTGGGGGAAAGATCCATTTTAAGGAATACACCGATAAACTCATCTTT. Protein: CAFPPGGKIHFKEYTDKLIF.

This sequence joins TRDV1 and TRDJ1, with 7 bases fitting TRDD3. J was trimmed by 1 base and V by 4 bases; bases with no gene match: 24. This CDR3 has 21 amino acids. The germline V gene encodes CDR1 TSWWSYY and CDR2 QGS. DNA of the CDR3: TGTGCTCTTGGGGTACTCCGGGGGCCTAGCGGGGGGATCCGATTCACCGATAAACTCATCTTT. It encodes CALGVLRGPSGGIRFTDKLIF.

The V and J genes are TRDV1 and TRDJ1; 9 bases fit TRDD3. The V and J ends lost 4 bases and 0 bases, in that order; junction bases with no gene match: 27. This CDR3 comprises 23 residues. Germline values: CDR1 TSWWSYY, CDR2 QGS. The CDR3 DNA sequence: TGTGCTCTTGGGGCCCACCCCACGGGTCCGTCTGGGGGATTCCCCACGAACACCGATAAACTCATCTTT. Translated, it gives CALGAHPTGPSGGFPTNTDKLIF.

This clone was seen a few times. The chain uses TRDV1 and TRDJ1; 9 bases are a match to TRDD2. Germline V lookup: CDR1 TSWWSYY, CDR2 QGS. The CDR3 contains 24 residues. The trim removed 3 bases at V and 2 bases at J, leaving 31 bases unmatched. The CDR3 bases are TGTGCTCTTGGGGATCACCTTCCTACTACCTTAGGTAGGGGCCGGGGATATCTTACCGATAAACTCATCTTT. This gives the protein CALGDHLPTTLGRGRGYLTDKLIF.

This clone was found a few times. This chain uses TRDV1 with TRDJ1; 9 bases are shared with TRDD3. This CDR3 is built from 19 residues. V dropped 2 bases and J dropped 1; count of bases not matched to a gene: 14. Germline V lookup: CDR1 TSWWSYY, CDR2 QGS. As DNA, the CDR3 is TGTGCTCTTGGGGAAGGTTTAAACTGGGGGAACTCCCCCACCGATAAACTCATCTTT. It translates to CALGEGLNWGNSPTDKLIF.

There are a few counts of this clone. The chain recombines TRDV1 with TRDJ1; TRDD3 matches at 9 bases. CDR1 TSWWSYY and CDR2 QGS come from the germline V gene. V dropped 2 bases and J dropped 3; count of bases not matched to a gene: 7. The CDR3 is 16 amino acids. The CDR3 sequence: CALGEKGIRVPDKLIF. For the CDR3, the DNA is TGTGCTCTTGGGGAAAAGGGGATACGCGTACCCGATAAACTCATCTTT.

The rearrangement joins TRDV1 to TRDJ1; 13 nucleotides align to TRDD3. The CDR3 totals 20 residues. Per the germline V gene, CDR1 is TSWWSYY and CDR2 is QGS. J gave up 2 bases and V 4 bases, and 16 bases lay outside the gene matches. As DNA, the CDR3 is TGTGCTCTTGGGGCTCCCCTCCTACTAACTGGGGGATACGGGACCGATAAACTCATCTTT. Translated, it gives CALGAPLLLTGGYGTDKLIF.

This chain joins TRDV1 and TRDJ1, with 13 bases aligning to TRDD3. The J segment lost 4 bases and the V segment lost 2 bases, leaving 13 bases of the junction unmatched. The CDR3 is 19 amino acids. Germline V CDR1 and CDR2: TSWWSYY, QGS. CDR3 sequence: CALGESNTGGYGGNDKLIF. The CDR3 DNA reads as TGTGCTCTTGGGGAATCTAATACTGGGGGATACGGCGGGAACGATAAACTCATCTTT.

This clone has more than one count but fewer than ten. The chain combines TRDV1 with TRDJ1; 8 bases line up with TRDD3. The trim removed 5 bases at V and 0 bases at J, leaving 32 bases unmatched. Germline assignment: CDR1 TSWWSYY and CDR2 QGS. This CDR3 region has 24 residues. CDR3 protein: CALGPKAARENPGDINTYTDKLIF. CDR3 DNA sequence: TGTGCTCTTGGGCCTAAGGCGGCTAGGGAGAATCCGGGGGATATTAATACGTACACCGATAAACTCATCTTT.